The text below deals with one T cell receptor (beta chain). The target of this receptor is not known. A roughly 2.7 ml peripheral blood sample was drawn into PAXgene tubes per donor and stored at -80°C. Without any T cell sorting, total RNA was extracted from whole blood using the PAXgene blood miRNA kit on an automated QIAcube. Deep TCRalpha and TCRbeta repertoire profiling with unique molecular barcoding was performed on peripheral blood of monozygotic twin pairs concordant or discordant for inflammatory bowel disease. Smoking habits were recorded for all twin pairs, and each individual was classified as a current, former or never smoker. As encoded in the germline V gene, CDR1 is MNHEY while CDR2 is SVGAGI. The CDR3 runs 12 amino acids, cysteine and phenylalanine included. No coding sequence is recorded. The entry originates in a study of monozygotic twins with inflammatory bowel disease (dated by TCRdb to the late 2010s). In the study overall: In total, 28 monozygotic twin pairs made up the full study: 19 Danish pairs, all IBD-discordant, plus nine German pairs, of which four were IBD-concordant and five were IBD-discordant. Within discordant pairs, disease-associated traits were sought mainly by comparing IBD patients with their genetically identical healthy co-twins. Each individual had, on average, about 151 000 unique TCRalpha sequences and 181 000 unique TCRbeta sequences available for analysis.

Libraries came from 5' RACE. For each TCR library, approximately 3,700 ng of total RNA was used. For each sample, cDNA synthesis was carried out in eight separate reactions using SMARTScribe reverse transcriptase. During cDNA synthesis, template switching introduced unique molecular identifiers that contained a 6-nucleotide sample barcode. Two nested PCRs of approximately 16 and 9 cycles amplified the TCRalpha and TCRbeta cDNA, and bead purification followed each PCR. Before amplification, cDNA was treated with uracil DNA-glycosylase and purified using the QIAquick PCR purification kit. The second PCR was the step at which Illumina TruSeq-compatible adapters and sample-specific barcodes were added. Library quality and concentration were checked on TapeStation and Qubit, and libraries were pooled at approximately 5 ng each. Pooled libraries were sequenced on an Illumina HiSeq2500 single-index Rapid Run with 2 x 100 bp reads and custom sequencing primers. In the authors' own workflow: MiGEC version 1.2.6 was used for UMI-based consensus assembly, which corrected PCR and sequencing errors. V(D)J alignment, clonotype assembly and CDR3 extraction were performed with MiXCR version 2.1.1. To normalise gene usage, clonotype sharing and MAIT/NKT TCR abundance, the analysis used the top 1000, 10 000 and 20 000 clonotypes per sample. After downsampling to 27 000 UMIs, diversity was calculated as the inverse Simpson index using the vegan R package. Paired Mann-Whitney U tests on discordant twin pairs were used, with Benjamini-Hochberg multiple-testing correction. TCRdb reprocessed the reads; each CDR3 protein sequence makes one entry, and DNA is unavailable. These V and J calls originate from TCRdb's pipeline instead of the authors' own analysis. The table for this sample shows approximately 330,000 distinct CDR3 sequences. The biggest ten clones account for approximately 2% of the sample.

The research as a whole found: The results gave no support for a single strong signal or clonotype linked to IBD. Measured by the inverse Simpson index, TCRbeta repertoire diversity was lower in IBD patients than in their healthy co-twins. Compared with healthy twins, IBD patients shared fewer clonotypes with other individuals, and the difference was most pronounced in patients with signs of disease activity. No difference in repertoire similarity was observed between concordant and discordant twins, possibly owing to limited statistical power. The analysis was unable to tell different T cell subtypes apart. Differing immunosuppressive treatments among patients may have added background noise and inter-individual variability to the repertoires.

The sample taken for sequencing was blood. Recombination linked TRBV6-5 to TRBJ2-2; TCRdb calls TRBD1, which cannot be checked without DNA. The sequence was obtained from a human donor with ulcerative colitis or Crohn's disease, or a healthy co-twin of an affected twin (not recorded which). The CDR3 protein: CASTKGTEELFF.